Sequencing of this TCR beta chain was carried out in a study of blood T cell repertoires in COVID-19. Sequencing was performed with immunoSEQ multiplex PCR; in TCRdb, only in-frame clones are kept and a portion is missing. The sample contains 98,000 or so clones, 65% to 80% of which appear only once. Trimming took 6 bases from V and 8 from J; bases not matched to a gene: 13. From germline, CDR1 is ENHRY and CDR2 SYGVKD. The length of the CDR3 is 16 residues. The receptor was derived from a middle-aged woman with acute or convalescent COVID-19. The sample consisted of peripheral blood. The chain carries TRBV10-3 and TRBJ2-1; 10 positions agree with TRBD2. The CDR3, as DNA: TGTGCCATCAGCCGAGCGGGGGGGGTTACTCGCGATGAGCAGTTCTTC. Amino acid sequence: CAISRAGGVTRDEQFF.